This TCR beta chain was observed in a study of T cell responses to AZD1222 COVID-19 vaccine. The count of this clone is one. Its antigen remains unidentified. Points from the study as a whole: Seropositivity was recorded at baseline in only six AZD1222 recipients.

Only in-frame clones appear in the TCRdb table, and some are missing; sequencing was by immunoSEQ multiplex PCR. This repertoire shows roughly 270,000 clones, roughly 93% found once; its top ten account for less than 0.65%. The CDR3 totals 13 residues. The chain is built from TRBV21-1 and TRBJ1-4; the table's D gene call, TRBD1, was not cross checked with the DNA. TRBV21-1 is assigned pseudogene status. This TCR derives from an adult who received the AZD1222 COVID-19 vaccine. The sample consisted of peripheral blood, taken 28 days after the second AZD1222 dose. The CDR3 protein is CARPTVRLEKLFF. DNA for the CDR3: TGTGCCAGACCGACAGTTCGACTGGAAAAACTGTTTTTT.